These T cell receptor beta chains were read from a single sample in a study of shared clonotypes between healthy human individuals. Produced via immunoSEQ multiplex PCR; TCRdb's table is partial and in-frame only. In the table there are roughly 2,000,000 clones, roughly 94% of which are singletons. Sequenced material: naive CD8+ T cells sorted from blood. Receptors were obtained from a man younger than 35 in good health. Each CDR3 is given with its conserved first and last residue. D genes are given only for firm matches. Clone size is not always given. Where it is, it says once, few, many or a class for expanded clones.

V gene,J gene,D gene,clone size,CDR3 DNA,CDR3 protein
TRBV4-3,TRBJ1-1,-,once,TGCGCCAGCAGCCAAGATCTGGCAGGCCCGAACACTGAAGCTTTCTTT,CASSQDLAGPNTEAFF
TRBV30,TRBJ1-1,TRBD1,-,TGTGCCATTGGACAGGTTAACACTGAAGCTTTCTTT,CAIGQVNTEAFF
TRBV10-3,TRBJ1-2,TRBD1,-,TGTGCCATCAGCTCCGGGACAGGGGACGGCTACACCTTC,CAISSGTGDGYTF
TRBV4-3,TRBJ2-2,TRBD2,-,TGCGCCAGCAGCCAAGTACTGAGCGGGACGGGCACCGGGGAGCTGTTTTTT,CASSQVLSGTGTGELFF
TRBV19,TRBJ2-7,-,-,TGTGCCAGTAGTGGGGGGAATACCTACGAGCAGTACTTC,CASSGGNTYEQYF
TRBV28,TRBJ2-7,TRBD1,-,TGTGCCAGCAGTCCCCGACAGGGGGGTGCACCCTACGAGCAGTACTTC,CASSPRQGGAPYEQYF
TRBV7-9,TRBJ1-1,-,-,TGTGCCAGCAGCCCTGAGGGGGTGGAAGCTTTCTTT,CASSPEGVEAFF
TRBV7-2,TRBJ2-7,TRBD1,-,TGTGCCAGCAGCACCGGGACAGTCAATTCACCATACGAGCAGTACTTC,CASSTGTVNSPYEQYF
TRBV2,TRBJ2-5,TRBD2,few,TGTGCCAGCAGTGGCCTAGCGGGGGGAGAGACCCAGTACTTC,CASSGLAGGETQYF
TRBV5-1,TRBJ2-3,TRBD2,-,TGCGCCAGCAATAGCGGGGAGACAACAGATACGCAGTATTTT,CASNSGETTDTQYF
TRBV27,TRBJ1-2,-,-,TGTGCCAGCAGTTTCCGAGGTGGGGACGGCTACACCTTC,CASSFRGGDGYTF
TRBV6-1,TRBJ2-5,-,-,TGTGCCAGCAGTGGCTATCGGGACGCGGGAGAGACCCAGTACTTC,CASSGYRDAGETQYF
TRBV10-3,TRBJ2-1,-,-,TGTGCCATCAGTGAGTCGGGACACGACAATGAGCAGTTCTTC,CAISESGHDNEQFF
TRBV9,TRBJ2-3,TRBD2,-,TGTGCCAGCAGCGTAGACTCTAGCGGGGGGCGCGATACGCAGTATTTT,CASSVDSSGGRDTQYF
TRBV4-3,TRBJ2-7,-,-,TGCGCCAGCAGCCAAGATCGAATGAGTAGACTCGGGGGCGAGCAGTACTTC,CASSQDRMSRLGGEQYF
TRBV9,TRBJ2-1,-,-,TGTGCCAGCAGCGTAGGAAAAAACAATGAGCAGTTCTTC,CASSVGKNNEQFF
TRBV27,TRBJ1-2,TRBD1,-,TGTGCCAGCAGGGGGATCCTACAGGGGGATGACTATGGCTACACCTTC,CASRGILQGDDYGYTF
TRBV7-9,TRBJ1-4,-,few,TGTGCCAGCAGCCCAGGGTGGGTTCGCGGGGAACTGTTTTTT,CASSPGWVRGELFF
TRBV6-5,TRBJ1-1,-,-,TGTGCCAGTAGGGTCGGAGAGACTGAAGCTTTCTTT,CASRVGETEAFF
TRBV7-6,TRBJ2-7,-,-,TGTGCCAGCAGCCCCGGACTTACCTACGAGCAGTACTTC,CASSPGLTYEQYF
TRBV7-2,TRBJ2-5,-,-,TGTGCCAGCAGCTCTCTATTCCAAGAGACCCAGTACTTC,CASSSLFQETQYF
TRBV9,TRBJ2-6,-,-,TGTGCCAGCACCCTAGGGCAGGGGGGAATCTCTGGGGCCAACGTCCTGACTTTC,CASTLGQGGISGANVLTF
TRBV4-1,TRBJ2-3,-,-,TGCGCCAGCAGCCTTTACTCAGGGGTTACGCAGTATTTT,CASSLYSGVTQYF
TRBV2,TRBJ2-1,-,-,TGTGCCAGCAGTTTGGGGCTTTTTCTCGATGAGCAGTTCTTC,CASSLGLFLDEQFF
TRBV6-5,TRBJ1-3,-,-,TGTGCCAGCAGTTACTCAGAGGGCCCTGGAAACACCATATATTTT,CASSYSEGPGNTIYF
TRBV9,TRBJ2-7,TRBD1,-,TGTGCCAGCAGCGTAGGATTTCAGGGGGTCTACGAGCAGTACTTC,CASSVGFQGVYEQYF
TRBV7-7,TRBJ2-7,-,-,TGTGCTAGCAGCCCCCTGGTTGACTTCAGCTCCTACGAGCAGTACTTC,CASSPLVDFSSYEQYF
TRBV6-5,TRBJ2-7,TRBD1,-,TGTGCCAGCAGCCACAGGGGATTCTACGAGCAGTACTTC,CASSHRGFYEQYF
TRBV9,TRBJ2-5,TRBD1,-,TGTGCCAGCAGCGCGACCCCGGGACAGGTTCACTTC,CASSATPGQVHF
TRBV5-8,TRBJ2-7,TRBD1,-,TGTGCCAGCACCTTGGGACAGGGAGTCCCCTACGAGCAGTACTTC,CASTLGQGVPYEQYF
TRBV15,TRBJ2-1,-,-,TGTGCCACCAGCGAGACGGAGCAGATGGAGCAGTTCTTC,CATSETEQMEQFF
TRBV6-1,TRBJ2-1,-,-,TGTGCCAGCAGTGAGCCAGGGAGCTCCTACAATGAGCAGTTCTTC,CASSEPGSSYNEQFF
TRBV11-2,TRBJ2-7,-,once,TGTGCCAGCAGCTTAACGGGACCTTACGAGCAGTACTTC,CASSLTGPYEQYF
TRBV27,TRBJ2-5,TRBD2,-,TGTGCCAGCAGTTCCTTACTAGCGGGGGGCCCTCAAGAGACCCAGTACTTC,CASSSLLAGGPQETQYF